This is a list of T cell receptor beta chains from one sample in a study of shared clonotypes between healthy human individuals. The data were produced by immunoSEQ multiplex PCR, yet TCRdb's version contains in-frame clones alone and is incomplete. The sample contains approximately 2,000,000 clones, 93% of which appear only once. The specimen was naive CD8+ T cells from PBMCs. These receptors were collected from a man in his late teens or twenties in good health. Some clones in this sample may be carry-over from other donors' samples. Each CDR3 is given with its conserved first and last residue. A D gene is named only where the DNA matches it firmly. Some rows mark clone size as missing; the rest say once, few, many or name a class of expanded clone.

V	size	J	D	CDR3	DNA
TRBV10-3	once	TRBJ2-7	NA	CAISESPGTYEQYF	TGTGCCATCAGTGAGTCCCCAGGGACCTACGAGCAGTACTTC
TRBV7-2	NA	TRBJ2-7	NA	CASSSRSYEQYF	TGTGCCAGCAGCTCCCGGTCCTACGAGCAGTACTTC
TRBV7-3	NA	TRBJ2-1	TRBD2	CASSYSGRGYEQFF	TGTGCCAGCAGCTATAGCGGGAGGGGCTATGAGCAGTTCTTC
TRBV7-9	NA	TRBJ1-3	NA	CALLSEKSGNTIYF	TGTGCCCTACTTAGTGAGAAGTCTGGAAACACCATATATTTT
TRBV29-1	NA	TRBJ2-1	TRBD2	CSVANPGLAGGRHEQFF	TGCAGCGTCGCGAACCCCGGACTAGCGGGGGGGCGGCATGAGCAGTTCTTC
TRBV18	NA	TRBJ2-4	TRBD1	CASSPLKGANIQYF	TGTGCCAGCTCACCATTAAAGGGGGCAAACATTCAGTACTTC
TRBV27	NA	TRBJ1-5	TRBD1	CASSLLPGQGDQPQHF	TGTGCCAGCAGTTTATTACCGGGACAGGGCGATCAGCCCCAGCATTTT
TRBV9	NA	TRBJ1-3	TRBD1	CASSFSRDSENTIYF	TGTGCCAGCAGCTTCAGCCGGGACAGCGAAAACACCATATATTTT
TRBV5-6	NA	TRBJ2-7	NA	CASHTGGSYEQYF	TGTGCCAGCCATACAGGAGGTTCCTACGAGCAGTACTTC
TRBV28	NA	TRBJ2-5	NA	CASSLRDSGETQYF	TGTGCCAGCAGTCTCAGGGATTCTGGGGAGACCCAGTACTTC
TRBV19	once	TRBJ2-7	NA	CASSIDGWSSYEQYF	TGTGCCAGTAGTATCGACGGGTGGAGCTCCTACGAGCAGTACTTC
TRBV5-8	NA	TRBJ2-5	TRBD2	CASSFGRPGETQYF	TGTGCCAGCAGCTTCGGGAGGCCGGGAGAGACCCAGTACTTC
TRBV9	few	TRBJ1-3	NA	CASSVDPGNTIYF	TGTGCCAGCAGCGTTGACCCTGGAAACACCATATATTTT
TRBV14	NA	TRBJ1-1	NA	CASSQFSRNTEAFF	TGTGCCAGCAGCCAGTTTAGCAGGAACACTGAAGCTTTCTTT
TRBV10-3	NA	TRBJ2-7	NA	CAISEPAATYEQYF	TGTGCCATCAGTGAACCAGCGGCAACCTACGAGCAGTACTTC
TRBV2	once	TRBJ1-4	NA	CASSDQVTGEKLFF	TGTGCCAGCAGTGATCAAGTGACAGGTGAAAAACTGTTTTTT
TRBV4-1	NA	TRBJ1-1	NA	CASSLLKGGGTEAFF	TGCGCCAGCAGCCTCCTGAAGGGGGGGGGCACTGAAGCTTTCTTT
TRBV9	NA	TRBJ2-7	NA	CASSVETGGNEQYF	TGTGCCAGCAGCGTGGAGACTGGGGGGAACGAGCAGTACTTC
TRBV7-2	NA	TRBJ2-7	TRBD2	CASSLGSGGPSEQYF	TGTGCCAGCAGCTTAGGGTCGGGAGGGCCGTCCGAGCAGTACTTC
TRBV29-1	NA	TRBJ2-5	TRBD2	CSGESRDLAGGVETQYF	TGCAGCGGGGAGAGCAGGGATCTAGCGGGAGGAGTAGAGACCCAGTACTTC
TRBV5-5	once	TRBJ2-7	TRBD2	CASSLVVSGIHEQYF	TGTGCCAGCAGCTTGGTCGTTAGCGGGATCCACGAGCAGTACTTC
TRBV5-1	NA	TRBJ2-3	TRBD1	CASSPRTGGIKADTQYF	TGCGCCAGCAGCCCAAGGACAGGGGGCATAAAGGCAGATACGCAGTATTTT
TRBV7-8	NA	TRBJ1-3	NA	CASTPSGNTIYF	TGTGCCAGCACCCCCTCTGGAAACACCATATATTTT
TRBV4-1	NA	TRBJ2-7	NA	CASSPYSEDEQYF	TGCGCCAGCAGCCCTTACTCCGAGGACGAGCAGTACTTC
TRBV7-9	NA	TRBJ2-3	NA	CASSSRGVADTQYF	TGTGCCAGCAGCTCCCGCGGGGTGGCAGATACGCAGTATTTT
TRBV6-5	NA	TRBJ2-1	TRBD2	CASSRLAGGYNEQFF	TGTGCCAGCAGCCGCCTAGCGGGGGGGTACAATGAGCAGTTCTTC
TRBV6-5	NA	TRBJ2-3	NA	CASSYGVQDTQYF	TGTGCCAGCAGTTACGGGGTCCAAGATACGCAGTATTTT
TRBV29-1	NA	TRBJ2-5	TRBD2	CSGISGTSGATHRETQYF	TGCAGCGGCATATCCGGGACTAGCGGGGCAACTCATAGGGAGACCCAGTACTTC
TRBV11-2	once	TRBJ2-1	TRBD2	CASSSQRGSSYNEQFF	TGTGCCAGCAGCTCCCAGCGGGGAAGCTCCTACAATGAGCAGTTCTTC
TRBV29-1	once	TRBJ1-4	NA	CSVGRAGLPNEKLFF	TGCAGCGTTGGGAGGGCGGGACTGCCTAATGAAAAACTGTTTTTT
TRBV7-6	once	TRBJ2-7	NA	CASSLDWGPYEQYF	TGTGCCAGCAGCTTAGATTGGGGCCCCTACGAGCAGTACTTC
TRBV5-1	once	TRBJ2-2	NA	CASSLVWQDYTGELFF	TGCGCCAGCAGCTTGGTTTGGCAGGACTACACCGGGGAGCTGTTTTTT
TRBV5-1	NA	TRBJ1-1	TRBD1	CASSGQGPAEAFF	TGCGCCAGCAGCGGACAGGGGCCGGCTGAAGCTTTCTTT
TRBV2	NA	TRBJ1-2	TRBD1	CASRPDRDYGYTF	TGTGCCAGCAGACCCGACAGGGACTATGGCTACACCTTC
TRBV11-2	NA	TRBJ2-1	NA	CASSLGFGGMSYNEQFF	TGTGCCAGCAGCTTAGGGTTTGGCGGGATGTCCTACAATGAGCAGTTCTTC
TRBV15	NA	TRBJ2-2	NA	CATSRDPGSTGELFF	TGTGCCACCAGCAGAGACCCGGGTAGTACGGGGGAGCTGTTTTTT
TRBV7-9	NA	TRBJ2-1	NA	CASSLVLGNEQFF	TGTGCCAGCAGCTTAGTTCTGGGCAATGAGCAGTTCTTC
TRBV18	NA	TRBJ1-1	NA	CASSPGGNEAFF	TGTGCCAGCTCACCAGGGGGGAATGAAGCTTTCTTT
TRBV10-2	NA	TRBJ1-4	NA	CASSDGTANPNEKLFF	TGCGCCAGCAGTGACGGGACCGCGAACCCTAATGAAAAACTGTTTTTT
TRBV7-9	NA	TRBJ1-4	NA	CASSLVGRLGEKLFF	TGTGCCAGCAGCTTAGTTGGCAGACTTGGGGAAAAACTGTTTTTT
TRBV4-1	NA	TRBJ1-5	NA	CASSQDDLDRTQPQHF	TGCGCCAGCAGCCAAGATGATTTAGACAGGACTCAGCCCCAGCATTTT
TRBV7-7	NA	TRBJ2-5	TRBD1	CASSVLRDRETQYF	TGTGCCAGCAGCGTCCTCCGGGACAGGGAGACCCAGTACTTC
TRBV7-9	NA	TRBJ2-7	TRBD1	CASSRDRALEQYF	TGTGCCAGCAGCCGGGACAGGGCCCTCGAGCAGTACTTC
TRBV7-9	NA	TRBJ2-1	TRBD2	CASSPPVAGSSYNEQFF	TGTGCCAGCAGCCCCCCGGTAGCGGGAAGCTCCTACAATGAGCAGTTCTTC
TRBV11-2	NA	TRBJ1-5	NA	CASSEAPNQPQHF	TGTGCCAGCAGCGAGGCCCCTAATCAGCCCCAGCATTTT
TRBV7-9	NA	TRBJ2-1	TRBD2	CASSLVAGGPSNEQFF	TGTGCCAGCAGCCTTGTAGCGGGAGGGCCCTCCAATGAGCAGTTCTTC
TRBV5-4	NA	TRBJ1-2	NA	CASSPYTVGANYGYTF	TGTGCCAGCAGCCCGTACACGGTCGGTGCCAACTATGGCTACACCTTC
TRBV18	NA	TRBJ2-3	NA	CASSLEAVLINTDTQYF	TGTGCCAGCTCACTCGAAGCGGTCCTCATAAATACAGATACGCAGTATTTT
TRBV4-1	NA	TRBJ1-1	NA	CASSQERTGKDEAFF	TGCGCCAGCAGCCAAGAACGCACAGGGAAAGATGAAGCTTTCTTT
TRBV6-5	NA	TRBJ2-3	NA	CASSYATSGTDTQYF	TGTGCCAGCAGTTACGCGACTAGTGGGACAGATACGCAGTATTTT